A selection of T cell receptor beta chains follows, all from one sample in a study of T cell repertoires in cytomegalovirus infection. TCRdb independently ran MiXCR on the reads; one entry per CDR3 protein. This sample has approximately 200,000 distinct CDR3 sequences, with over 20% found just once. Sequenced: CD8+ T cells from PBMCs. These receptor sequences come from a human donor in good health (CMV status not recorded). Some clones in this sample may be carry-over from other donors' samples. CDR3s include the opening cysteine and the closing phenylalanine or tryptophan. D genes are given only for firm matches. Part of the rows lack a size; the others show once, few, many or a class for expanded clones.

TRBJ1-5 TRBV25-1 few - TGTGCCAGCAGTGAAACAGGGTTCTACCAGCCCCAGCATTTT CASSETGFYQPQHF
TRBJ1-4 TRBV10-3 - - TGTGCCATCAGTGAGTCGGCGGAAAAACTGTTTTTT CAISESAEKLFF
TRBJ2-1 TRBV6-5 few TRBD2 TGTGCCAGCAGTTACTGCGGGGGGCTCTACAATGAGCAGTTCTTC CASSYCGGLYNEQFF
TRBJ2-7 TRBV11-1 - - TGTGCCAGCAGCCCCGGTGCCCACGAGCAGTACTTC CASSPGAHEQYF
TRBJ2-7 TRBV14 few - TGTGCCAGCAGCTTGACCGGGACTCACGAGCAGTACTTC CASSLTGTHEQYF
TRBJ1-2 TRBV27 - - TGTGCCAGCAGTGCCCGACCGCTCCCGAACTATGGCTACACCTTC CASSARPLPNYGYTF
TRBJ1-1 TRBV4-1 - - TGCGCCAGCAGCCCTTACGTCGGCAGTGAAGCTTTCTTT CASSPYVGSEAFF
TRBJ2-1 TRBV7-6 - TRBD2 TGTGCCAGCAGCTTCACTAGCGGGGGGCTAATAAATGAGCAGTTCTTC CASSFTSGGLINEQFF
TRBJ1-2 TRBV28 - - TGTGCCAGCAGTCCCCCGGGGGTGACCTATGGCTACACCTTC CASSPPGVTYGYTF
TRBJ1-1 TRBV9 - - TGTGCCAGCAGACCCAGACAGGAGTGGGGGAACACTGAAGCTTTCTTT CASRPRQEWGNTEAFF
TRBJ2-1 TRBV6-1 - - TGTGCCAGCAGGCCCACACAGGGTTACAATGAGCAGTTCTTC CASRPTQGYNEQFF
TRBJ1-2 TRBV9 few - TGTGCCAGCAGCCCTGGGGTTTCCGCGGGCTACACCTTC CASSPGVSAGYTF
TRBJ1-3 TRBV7-9 many - TGTGCCAGCACCCATAGCTGGCAGACGGACACCATATATTTT CASTHSWQTDTIYF
TRBJ1-2 TRBV20-1 many - TGCAGTGCTAGAGTAAACACGGACTATGGCTACACCTTC CSARVNTDYGYTF
TRBJ1-1 TRBV7-6 few - TGTGCCAGCAGCCTAGGGGGGTTCCCTGAAGCTTTCTTT CASSLGGFPEAFF
TRBJ2-7 TRBV20-1 few - TGCAGTGCTAGAGATCTGGGTTCCTCCTACGAGCAGTACTTC CSARDLGSSYEQYF
TRBJ2-1 TRBV2 few TRBD2 TGTGCCAGCAGCCTAGGACTAGCGGGGGGGCAGGAGCAGTTCTTC CASSLGLAGGQEQFF
TRBJ2-7 TRBV5-6 - - TGTGCCAGCAGTTTTACCGGGACCATTTACGAGCAGTACTTC CASSFTGTIYEQYF
TRBJ1-1 TRBV5-1 few - TGCGCCAGCAGCTTGGAGGGGCAGGCGGTTGAAGCTTTCTTT CASSLEGQAVEAFF
TRBJ2-5 TRBV7-2 - TRBD2 TGTGCCAGCAGCTTAGACCTTAGCGGGGGGGCCGGGGAGACCCAGTACTTC CASSLDLSGGAGETQYF
TRBJ2-5 TRBV20-1 - TRBD2 TGCAGTGCTAGATCCGGGACTAGCGGAATGGAGACCCAGTACTTC CSARSGTSGMETQYF
TRBJ1-4 TRBV7-9 - - TGTGCCAGCAGCTTAGTTTCGGGGTCGGGTGAAAAACTGTTTTTT CASSLVSGSGEKLFF
TRBJ2-3 TRBV28 many - TGTGCCAGCAGCTTACTAGCAGCGAGCACAGATACGCAGTATTTT CASSLLAASTDTQYF
TRBJ2-7 TRBV7-6 - - TGTGCCAGCAGCCCAGAGGGGGGGGGCTCGGACGAGCAGTACTTC CASSPEGGGSDEQYF
TRBJ1-3 TRBV24-1 many - TGTGCCACCAGTGATTCCCGGGCCGGTGGAAACACCATATATTTT CATSDSRAGGNTIYF
TRBJ2-3 TRBV7-8 many - TGTGCCAGCAGCTTTCTCACTAGCACAGATACGCAGTATTTT CASSFLTSTDTQYF
TRBJ2-7 TRBV28 many TRBD1 TGTGCCAGCAGCCCAGGGACAGGGGCCTACGAGCAGTACTTC CASSPGTGAYEQYF
TRBJ2-7 TRBV7-2 large TRBD1 TGTGCCAGCAGCTTCCGACAGGGCCTATACGAGCAGTACTTC CASSFRQGLYEQYF
TRBJ2-1 TRBV28 - TRBD2 TGTGCATTCGGAGACGCGCGGGGGGGCTTGGGGGAGCAGTTCTTC CAFGDARGGLGEQFF
TRBJ1-1 TRBV28 few - TGTGCCAGCAGTCTCTACACGGTCGGGATCACTGAAGCTTTCTTT CASSLYTVGITEAFF